This TCR beta chain comes out of a study of CD8 T cells in ankylosing spondylitis. Whole-study findings and limits: Disease-linked clones were CD8+ and relatively rare in peripheral blood. Ankylosing spondylitis blood seemed to carry a telltale TCR beta motif made of under ten highly homologous variants. Earlier authors reported some of these motif variants in reactive arthritis synovial fluid and blood. In ankylosing spondylitis patients, matched synovial fluid reportedly showed significant enrichment of disease-linked clones.

The CDR3 consists of 17 residues. This clonotype was detected a few times. What it binds is unknown. Making the TCR beta libraries involved quantitative 5'-RACE with molecular barcodes. TCRdb re-derived calls from the 5' RACE reads in MiXCR, one entry per CDR3 protein. In the table there are under 150,000 distinct CDR3 sequences, 17% of which are singletons. Source material: blood, either unsorted or a sorted T cell fraction (not recorded which). This receptor was identified in a male donor with ankylosing spondylitis. This sequence joins TRBV21-1 and TRBJ2-7; the DNA was not used to check the table's D call, TRBD1. TRBV21-1 is a pseudogene locus. For the CDR3, the DNA is TGTGCCAGCAGCACCACTAGGGACAGCATAGTCTCCTACGAGCAGTACTTC. It yields the protein CASSTTRDSIVSYEQYF.